The clone carrying this T cell receptor beta chain was observed a handful of times. Its matching antigen is unknown. The entry originates in a study of metastatic and nonmetastatic thyroid tumors. Study summary: Comparison of repertoires was carried out across blood and tumor or nodule tissue from malignant and benign thyroid patients.

Under the authors' procedure: CDR3 was compared across clinicopathological groups, and the resulting differences were used to build a distant-metastasis classifier for papillary thyroid cancer. Via MiXCR, TCRdb re-called the PCR reads. It is TCRdb's table, rather than the study itself, that gives the V and J calls and clone size. The sample includes 5,000 or so clones, approximately 30% of them seen just once. No treatment of any kind had been given to any patient before thyroid surgery. Study-level findings and limits: Benign nodules reportedly had significantly lower TCR beta diversity than malignant thyroid tumors in blood and tumor.

V shed 0 bases and J shed 3 bases, with 5 bases lying between them. The CDR3 length is 14 residues. In germline, CDR1 is LNHNV, CDR2 YYDKDF (reference sequence). This chain joins TRBV15 and TRBJ1-4; D is uncertain. Sample: adjacent normal tissue. The receptor was isolated from a female donor with papillary thyroid cancer or a benign thyroid nodule (not recorded which). Some clones in this sample may be carry-over from other donors' samples. Here the CDR3 DNA reads TGTGCCACCAGCAGAGAGGCAGCTAATGAAAAACTGTTTTTT. Translation: CATSREAANEKLFF.